These 21 T cell receptor beta chains share one sample of origin, sequenced in a study of T cells in Graves' hyperthyroidism and ophthalmopathy. RNA transcripts were the template for amplifying TCR beta CDR3 regions. The HTBI primer set drove a first-round RT-PCR of the TCR CDR3. MiXCR, run by TCRdb on the multiplex PCR reads, gives a single entry per CDR3 protein. The sample contains about 350,000 distinct CDR3 sequences, roughly 20% of which appear only once. Sequenced: blood. All receptors come from a woman aged 35 to 49 with Graves' ophthalmopathy.

This clonotype was seen repeatedly, ten times or more. The gene calls are TRBV6-2 or TRBV6-3 and TRBJ1-1; 9 bases match TRBD1. The trim removed 2 bases at V and 4 bases at J, leaving 5 bases unmatched. Per the germline V gene, CDR1 is MNHEY and CDR2 is SVGEGT. The CDR3 extends over 15 amino acids. DNA of the CDR3: TGTGCCAGCAGTTACGGGGACAGGGACAGCACTGAAGCTTTCTTT. Translation gives CASSYGDRDSTEAFF.

This clonotype occurred many times. This rearrangement joins TRBV29-1 to TRBJ2-7; 7 bases align to TRBD2. The J segment lost 3 bases and the V segment lost 4 bases, leaving 12 bases of the junction unmatched. This CDR3 region has 15 residues. Germline values: CDR1 SQVTM, CDR2 ANQGSEA. The CDR3 nucleotides are TGCAGCGTTGTGGGAGTGGGGGGGTCCGACTACGAGCAGTACTTC. Translating it yields CSVVGVGGSDYEQYF.

Here the CDR3 DNA reads TGTGCCAGCACCCAGGGCACCTACACTGAAGCTTTCTTT. Its protein is CASTQGTYTEAFF. This chain uses TRBV12-3 or TRBV12-4 with TRBJ1-1; a weak D match, TRBD1 (5 bases). The CDR3 extends over 13 amino acids. Trimming removed 7 bases from V and 3 bases from J, with 12 bases in between.

This clonotype was recorded many times. The chain couples TRBV29-1 to TRBJ2-7; D perhaps matches TRBD1 (7 bases). Trimming took off 4 bases at V and 6 bases at J, with 16 bases between the two ends. The CDR3 consists of 13 residues. The germline V gene encodes CDR1 SQVTM and CDR2 ANQGSEA. The CDR3 DNA sequence: TGCAGCGTTGGCGGGACAGCCTCTAGCGAGCAGTACTTC. Translated, it gives CSVGGTASSEQYF.

At least ten counts were recorded for this clonotype. The chain employs TRBV28 and TRBJ1-2, with a weak D call TRBD1 (6 bases). Trimming pared 5 bases from V and 4 bases from J, leaving 17 bases between. Germline V gene sequence: CDR1 MDHEN, CDR2 SYDVKM. The CDR3 spans 15 residues. Here the CDR3 DNA reads TGTGCCAGCAGTCCCGCAGGGGCCCCCGGCTATGGCTACACCTTC. It specifies CASSPAGAPGYGYTF.

The sample holds a few counts of this clonotype. The rearrangement uses TRBV12-3 or TRBV12-4 and TRBJ1-2; no clear D. The CDR3 spans 15 residues. Between the trimmed V and J ends, which lost 5 bases and 3 bases, there was a span of 16 bases. The CDR3 DNA follows: TGTGCCAGCAGTCCGGTCGGTTCACTACACTATGGCTACACCTTC. This gives the protein CASSPVGSLHYGYTF.

This clonotype was counted ten times or more. The V call is TRBV6-1, the J call TRBJ1-5; D call uncertain. V lost 2 bases to trimming and J lost 6 bases, with 14 bases between them. This CDR3 has 15 residues. CDR1 and CDR2 from the germline V gene are MNHNS and SASEGT. The CDR3: CASSEISGSGQPQHF. The CDR3 DNA follows: TGTGCCAGCAGTGAAATTTCAGGTTCGGGTCAGCCCCAGCATTTT.

This clonotype has only a few counts. This sequence joins TRBV7-8 and TRBJ1-5, with a weak D call TRBD1 (5 bases). The germline gives CDR1 SGHVS, CDR2 FQNEAQ. The V end lost 1 base, the J end lost 2 bases, and 9 bases lay between the germline ends. CDR3 length: 15 residues. The CDR3 is CASSLDWGGNQPQHF. DNA of the CDR3: TGTGCCAGCAGCTTAGATTGGGGGGGCAATCAGCCCCAGCATTTT.

This clonotype showed up many times. This rearrangement joins TRBV6-1 to TRBJ2-7, with D tentatively TRBD2 (6 bases). Germline V lookup: CDR1 MNHNS, CDR2 SASEGT. This CDR3 comprises 15 residues. V lost 5 bases to trimming and J lost 5 bases, with 19 bases between them. The CDR3 DNA reads as TGTGCCAGCAGTAAGTCCGGGACTGGGCTTGACGAGCAGTACTTC. Amino acids: CASSKSGTGLDEQYF.

This clonotype has just a few counts. This chain uses TRBV3-1 with TRBJ2-7; TRBD1 matches 8 bases. The CDR3 runs to 16 residues. CDR1 LGHDT and CDR2 YNNKEL come from the germline V gene (reference sequence). The trim removed 3 bases at V and 6 bases at J, leaving 13 bases unmatched. CDR3 amino acids: CASSHPKAGGLSEQYF. The DNA for the CDR3 is TGTGCCAGCAGCCACCCAAAGGCAGGGGGCCTCTCCGAGCAGTACTTC.

This clonotype was counted ten times or more. The chain recombines TRBV28 with TRBJ1-2; D not certain. Germline CDR1 MDHEN, CDR2 SYDVKM. The CDR3 consists of 10 residues. V dropped 10 bases and J dropped 6 bases, with 9 bases sitting between them. DNA of the CDR3: TGTGCCACTAATCCCAATGGCTACACCTTC. This gives the protein CATNPNGYTF.

This clonotype was counted at least ten times. J is TRBJ1-5 and V is TRBV2; D is unclear. The CDR3 has 13 amino acids. CDR1 and CDR2 from the germline V gene are SNHLY and FYNNEI. Trimming stripped 7 bases from V and 7 bases from J, with 14 bases between. The CDR3: CASNSGTYQPQHF. The DNA for the CDR3 is TGTGCCAGCAACTCCGGAACCTACCAGCCCCAGCATTTT.

The chain has TRBV6-2 or TRBV6-3 and TRBJ1-1, with 7 bases lining up with TRBD1. V trimming: 7 bases; J trimming: 0 bases; junction bases outside the gene matches: 20. CDR1 and CDR2 (germline): MNHEY, SVGEGT. The CDR3 is 19 amino acids. CDR3 loop: CASTGGGGQVLEMNTEAFF. The CDR3 DNA is TGTGCCAGCACAGGGGGAGGAGGACAGGTCCTCGAGATGAACACTGAAGCTTTCTTT.

This clonotype has a count of ten or more. This chain connects TRBV6-4 to TRBJ2-7; 8 positions agree with TRBD2. With V trimmed by 7 bases and J by 7 bases, 21 bases remained unmatched. Germline loops: CDR1 MRHNA, CDR2 SNTAGT. The CDR3 loop spans 17 amino acids. The CDR3 DNA sequence: TGTGCCAGCATCGGGACTAGATCGGGTCTCGTCACTACGGAGCAGTACTTC. Translating it yields CASIGTRSGLVTTEQYF.

This clonotype came up many times. The J gene is TRBJ1-5, the V gene TRBV13; TRBD1 matches 9 bases. CDR3 size: 18 residues. The J segment lost 2 bases and the V segment lost 6 bases, leaving 14 bases of the junction unmatched. In germline, CDR1 is PRHDT, CDR2 FYEKMQ (reference sequence). The CDR3 loop is CASSRRQGERYGNQPQHF. As DNA, the CDR3 is TGTGCCAGCAGTCGAAGACAGGGGGAGAGGTACGGCAATCAGCCCCAGCATTTT.

The chain joins TRBV6-1 to TRBJ2-7; D perhaps matches TRBD2 (6 bases). CDR3 size: 12 residues. Per the germline V gene, CDR1 is MNHNS and CDR2 is SASEGT. V lost 8 bases, J lost 8 bases, and 16 bases lay in between. CDR3 loop: CASGVEGRKQYF. The DNA for the CDR3 is TGTGCCAGCGGTGTGGAGGGGAGAAAGCAGTACTTC.

This clonotype was recorded a few times. The rearrangement joins TRBV3-1 to TRBJ1-1; D not certain. Germline V lookup: CDR1 LGHDT, CDR2 YNNKEL (reference sequence). The CDR3 has 13 amino acids. V was trimmed by 0 bases and J by 8 bases, leaving 10 bases between them. CDR3 loop: CASSQDRETEAFF. DNA for the CDR3: TGTGCCAGCAGCCAAGATCGAGAGACAGAAGCTTTCTTT.

This clonotype has at least ten counts. The J gene is TRBJ2-7, the V gene TRBV10-3, with 10 bases matching TRBD1. With 0 bases clipped from V and 3 bases from J, the junction kept 8 bases outside the gene matches. There are 17 residues in the CDR3. Germline V gives CDR1 ENHRY, CDR2 SYGVKD. The CDR3 sequence: CAISESKAGTGDYEQYF. The CDR3 DNA sequence: TGTGCCATCAGTGAGTCAAAAGCGGGGACAGGGGACTACGAGCAGTACTTC.

In this sample, this clonotype turned up many times. J is TRBJ2-5 and V is TRBV5-1; D remains ambiguous. CDR3 length: 11 residues. Germline V CDR1 and CDR2: SGHRS, YFSETQ. Trimming shortened V by 0 bases and J by 6 bases, and 3 bases separated the two germline ends. CDR3 nucleotide sequence: TGCGCCAGCAGCTTGGAACAGACCCAGTACTTC. Its translation is CASSLEQTQYF.

For this clonotype: At one of its ends the junction is not consistent with the germline gene, which may arise from a read error. This chain links TRBV12-3 or TRBV12-4 with TRBJ1-2; D gene uncertain. This CDR3 spans 14 amino acids. In nucleotides, the CDR3 is TGTGCCAGCAGTTTATTTGGCAGGACCCATGGCTACATCTTC. Translated: CASSLFGRTHGYIF.

CDR3 region: CASSLTQSSYEQYF. DNA of the CDR3: TGTGCCAGCAGTTTAACACAAAGCTCCTACGAGCAGTACTTC. The genes are TRBV28 and TRBJ2-7, with D unresolved. This CDR3 comprises 14 residues. Trimming left V 2 bases short and J 0 bases short, with 8 bases between. CDR1 and CDR2 (germline): MDHEN, SYDVKM.